This T cell receptor (beta chain) was obtained from a study of blood T cells in healthy people across ages. With each sample, at least 5 micrograms of total RNA were extracted. A second PCR of 7 to 11 cycles used a sample-barcoded 5' primer and a J-beta primer mix. TCRdb processed the 5' RACE reads anew with MiXCR; each CDR3 protein has one entry. Of more than 1.4 million distinct CDR3 sequences detected, roughly 40% appear once; the ten largest clones hold 7.9%. This clonotype was seen more than once but under ten times. The germline V gene has CDR1 MGHRA and CDR2 YSYEKL. The CDR3 sequence is 16 residues long. Trimming took off 2 bases at V and 2 bases at J, with 14 bases between the two ends.

Sequencing used blood. The rearrangement joins TRBV4-1 to TRBJ2-3; D may match TRBD1 or TRBD2 (7 bases each). This receptor was obtained from a woman younger than 35 in good health. The CDR3 nucleotides are TGCGCCAGCAGCCAACGCCCAGGGGGGGACACAGATACGCAGTATTTT. Translating it yields CASSQRPGGDTDTQYF.